The present T cell receptor beta chain was sequenced within a study of metastatic and nonmetastatic thyroid tumors. On the study more broadly: Patients with malignant and benign thyroid disease provided blood and tumor or nodule tissue, whose repertoires were compared.

All patients were treatment-naive before thyroid surgery. The CDR3 sequence is 13 residues long. The germline V gene encodes CDR1 SGHAT and CDR2 FQNNGV. V was pared by 4 bases and J by 5 bases, with 12 bases between. Many counts were recorded for this clone. Original methodology: Building a distant-metastasis classifier for papillary thyroid cancer drew on CDR3 differences across clinicopathological groups. TCRdb re-analyzed the PCR reads through MiXCR. In this record, the V and J calls reflect TCRdb's handling and not the investigators' own analysis. The profile shows fewer than 25,000 clones, more than 12% of them singletons.

The sample was tumor tissue. The TCR was taken from a female donor with papillary thyroid cancer or a benign thyroid nodule (not recorded which). Some clones in this sample may be carry-over from other donors' samples. The chain couples TRBV11-2 to TRBJ2-7, with D possibly matching TRBD1 (6 bases). CDR3 amino acids: CASSWGQTDEQYF. CDR3 DNA: TGTGCCAGCAGCTGGGGACAAACCGACGAGCAGTACTTC.